These 10 T cell receptor beta chains originate from one sample sequenced in a study of graft-versus-host responses after intestinal transplantation. These receptors' antigens are unknown. Assay: immunoSEQ multiplex PCR; the TCRdb copy retains only in-frame clones and omits some. The sample lists fewer than 120,000 clones; roughly 95% were seen once. Sequenced here: unstimulated CD8+ T cells sorted from spleen or lymph node cells, sampled before intestinal transplant. These receptors originate from a human donor who received an intestinal transplant.

V and J are TRBV19 and TRBJ1-5, with a possible D match to TRBD1 (6 bases). This CDR3 is built from 10 residues. CDR1 is LNHDA and CDR2 is SQIVND in the germline V gene (reference sequence). CDR3 sequence: CATTGPPQHF. In DNA, the CDR3 is TGTGCTACCACAGGGCCGCCCCAGCATTTT.

The chain uses TRBV6-1 and TRBJ2-7; D is perhaps TRBD1 (5 bases). This CDR3 is 14 amino acids long. Trimming cost V 2 bases and J 6 bases, with 14 bases left between them. Germline V lookup: CDR1 MNHNS, CDR2 SASEGT. Here the CDR3 reads CASSELPGWSEQYF. Written as DNA, the CDR3 is TGTGCCAGCAGTGAACTTCCAGGGTGGAGCGAGCAGTACTTC.

The chain employs TRBV7-9 and TRBJ2-5, with a tentative D call TRBD1 (6 bases). CDR3 length: 16 residues. Trimming pared 5 bases from V and 4 bases from J, leaving 20 bases between. Germline CDR1 and CDR2: SEHNR and FQNEAQ (reference sequence). The CDR3: CASSPLGQGIRETQYF. The CDR3 DNA reads TGTGCCAGCAGCCCCCTCGGGCAGGGGATCAGAGAGACCCAGTACTTC. Combining the CDR3 with reference TRBV7-9 and TRBJ2-5 gives the whole variable domain DTGVSQNPRHKITKRGQNVTFRCDPISEHNRLYWYRQTLGQGPEFLTYFQNEAQLEKSRLLSDRFSAERPKGSFSTLEIQRTEQGDSAMYLCASSPLGQGIRETQYFGPGTRLLVL.

The chain couples TRBV19 to TRBJ2-1; possibly TRBD2 for D (5 bases). Germline V gives CDR1 LNHDA, CDR2 SQIVND (reference sequence). Trimming stripped 7 bases from V and 2 bases from J, with 15 bases between. This CDR3 contains 15 residues. The CDR3 region is CASNPLGSPYNEQFF. The CDR3 bases are TGTGCCAGTAATCCCCTAGGGAGCCCCTACAATGAGCAGTTCTTC.

CDR3 region: CASSYAGPSSYEQYF. As DNA, the CDR3 is TGTGCCAGCAGTTACGCAGGGCCGAGCTCCTACGAGCAGTACTTC. The genes are TRBV6-5 and TRBJ2-7; D is perhaps TRBD1 (5 bases). The germline gives CDR1 MNHEY, CDR2 SVGAGI. There are 15 residues in the CDR3. Trimming removed 2 bases from V and 0 bases from J, with 11 bases in between.

In its sample, this clone was seen a few times. V gene TRBV6-1 combines with J gene TRBJ2-7, with D tentatively TRBD2 (5 bases). With 6 bases removed from V and 3 bases from J, the gap between germline ends came to 15 bases. CDR3 length: 14 amino acids. CDR1 and CDR2 from the germline V gene are MNHNS and SASEGT. The DNA of the CDR3 is TGTGCCAGCAGCAAAGCGGTGGTGGGCTACGAGCAGTACTTC. Amino acids: CASSKAVVGYEQYF.

The chain is built from TRBV6-5 and TRBJ2-1, with D hard to call. The germline V gene encodes CDR1 MNHEY and CDR2 SVGAGI. The V gene lost 5 bases and the J gene lost 10 bases, with 9 bases spanning the gap. The CDR3 is 11 amino acids. The chain's CDR3 is CASSRLNEQFF. As DNA, the CDR3 is TGTGCCAGCAGTCGACTCAACGAGCAGTTCTTC.

The V gene is TRBV27, the J gene TRBJ1-1; 10 bases fit TRBD1. V lost 1 base, J lost 7 bases, and 0 bases stayed unmatched. The length of the CDR3 is 13 residues. From germline, CDR1 is MNHEY and CDR2 SMNVEV (reference sequence). CDR3 residues: CASSLWTGGEAFF. The CDR3 DNA sequence: TGTGCCAGCAGTTTATGGACAGGGGGTGAAGCTTTCTTT.

CDR3 DNA: TGTGCCAGCAGCTCATTTACAGGGGCAACGGGACTTCGACACCCCTACGAGCAGTACTTC. It yields the protein CASSSFTGATGLRHPYEQYF. The chain links TRBV5-4 to TRBJ2-7; D possibly corresponds to TRBD1 (7 bases). This CDR3 has 20 amino acids. Trimming stripped 3 bases from V and 2 bases from J, with 30 bases between. The germline V gene encodes CDR1 SGHNT and CDR2 YYREEE (reference sequence).

The gene calls are TRBV13 and TRBJ1-1, with TRBD1 as a possible D gene (5 bases). The CDR3 length is 12 residues. The germline V and J ends were trimmed by 5 bases and 4 bases, with 8 bases remaining between them. Germline lookup yields CDR1 PRHDT and CDR2 FYEKMQ (reference sequence). CDR3 residues: CASSNGATEAFF. In DNA form, the CDR3 reads TGTGCCAGCAGCAACGGGGCCACTGAAGCTTTCTTT.